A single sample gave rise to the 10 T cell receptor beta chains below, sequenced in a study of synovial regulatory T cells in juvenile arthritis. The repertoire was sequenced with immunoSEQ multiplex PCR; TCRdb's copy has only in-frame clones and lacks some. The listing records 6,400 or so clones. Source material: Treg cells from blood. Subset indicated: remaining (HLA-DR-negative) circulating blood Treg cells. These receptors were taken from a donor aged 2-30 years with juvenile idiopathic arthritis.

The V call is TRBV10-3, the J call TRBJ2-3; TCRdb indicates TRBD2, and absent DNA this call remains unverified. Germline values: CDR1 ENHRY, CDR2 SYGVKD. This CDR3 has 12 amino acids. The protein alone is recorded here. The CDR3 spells CAISEISDTQYF.

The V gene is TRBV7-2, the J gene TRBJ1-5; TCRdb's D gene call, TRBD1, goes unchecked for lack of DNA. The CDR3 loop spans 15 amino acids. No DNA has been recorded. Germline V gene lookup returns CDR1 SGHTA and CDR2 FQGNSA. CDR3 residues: CASSLRAGELQPQHF.

CDR3: CASSPSFNQPQHF. The J gene is TRBJ1-5, the V gene TRBV5-6. This CDR3 comprises 13 residues. The coding DNA is unavailable. Germline V lookup: CDR1 SGHDT, CDR2 YYEEEE. Filled out from reference TRBV5-6 and TRBJ1-5, the complete variable domain reads DAGVTQSPTHLIKTRGQQVTLRCSPKSGHDTVSWYQQALGQGPQFIFQYYEEEERQRGNFPDRFSGHQFPNYSSELNVNALLLGDSALYLCASSPSFNQPQHFGDGTRLSIL.

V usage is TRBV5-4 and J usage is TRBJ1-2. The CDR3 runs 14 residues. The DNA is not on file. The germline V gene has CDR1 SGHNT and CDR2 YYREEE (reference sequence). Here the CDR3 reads CASSRETGGYGYTF.

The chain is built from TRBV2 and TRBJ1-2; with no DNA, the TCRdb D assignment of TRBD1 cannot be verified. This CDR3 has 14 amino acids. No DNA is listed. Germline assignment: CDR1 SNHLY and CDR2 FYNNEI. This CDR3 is CASRKGQGFYGYTF.

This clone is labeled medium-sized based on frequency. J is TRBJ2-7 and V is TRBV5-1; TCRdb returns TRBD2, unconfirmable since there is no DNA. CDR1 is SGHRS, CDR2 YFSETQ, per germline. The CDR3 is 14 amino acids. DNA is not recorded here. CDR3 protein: CASSRLLGSYEQYF.

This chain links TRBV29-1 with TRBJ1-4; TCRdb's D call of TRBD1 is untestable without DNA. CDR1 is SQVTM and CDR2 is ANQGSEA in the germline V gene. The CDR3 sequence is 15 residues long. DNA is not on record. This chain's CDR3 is CSAQVPGQGIEKLFF.

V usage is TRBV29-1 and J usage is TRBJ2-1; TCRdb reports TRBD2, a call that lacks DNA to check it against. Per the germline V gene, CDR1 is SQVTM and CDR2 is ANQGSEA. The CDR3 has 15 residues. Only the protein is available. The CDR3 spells CSVESRRGKYNEQFF.

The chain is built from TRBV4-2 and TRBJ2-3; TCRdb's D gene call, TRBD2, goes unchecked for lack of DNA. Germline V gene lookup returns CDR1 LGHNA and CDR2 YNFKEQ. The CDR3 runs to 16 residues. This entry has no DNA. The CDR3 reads CASSLGTSGDLDTQYF.

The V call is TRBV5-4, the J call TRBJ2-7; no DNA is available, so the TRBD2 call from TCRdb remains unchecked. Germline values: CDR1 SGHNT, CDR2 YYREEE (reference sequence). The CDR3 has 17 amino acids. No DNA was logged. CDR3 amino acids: CASSSYRLAGKDPEQYF.